This is a list of T cell receptor beta chains from one sample in a study of beta chain features in type 1 diabetes. Assay used: immunoSEQ multiplex PCR; TCRdb lists only in-frame clones, some missing. The data show approximately 260,000 clones, roughly 24% seen once. The sequenced material came from naive CD4+ T cells from blood. These receptors were taken from a woman aged 25 to 39 with type 1 diabetes. Each CDR3 is given without its conserved first and last residue. Fields, in order: CDR3 protein, V gene, clone size, J gene. Size tells how often a clone was seen (once, few, many) or the class of an expanded clone, and some rows leave it out.

CDR3aa: SVRGYNEQF
v_gene: TRBV29-1
abundance: few
j_gene: TRBJ2-1

CDR3aa: ASSRRASGSGEQY
v_gene: TRBV7-8
abundance: few
j_gene: TRBJ2-7

CDR3aa: ATLYREGLGTGELF
v_gene: TRBV28
abundance: .
j_gene: TRBJ2-2

CDR3aa: ASSLVASNEQF
v_gene: TRBV5-4
abundance: few
j_gene: TRBJ2-1

CDR3aa: ASSSGENTEAF
v_gene: TRBV4-2
abundance: .
j_gene: TRBJ1-1

CDR3aa: ASSLPGSNEQY
v_gene: TRBV5-1
abundance: few
j_gene: TRBJ2-7

CDR3aa: ASSPPLAGGLTQY
v_gene: TRBV18
abundance: few
j_gene: TRBJ2-3

CDR3aa: ASSYSAEYYPHEQY
v_gene: TRBV6-5
abundance: .
j_gene: TRBJ2-7

CDR3aa: ASSVDRSDETQY
v_gene: TRBV5-4
abundance: few
j_gene: TRBJ2-5

CDR3aa: ASSLLGTVHSGANVLT
v_gene: TRBV28
abundance: .
j_gene: TRBJ2-6

CDR3aa: ASSQEVSLAGETQY
v_gene: TRBV4-1
abundance: .
j_gene: TRBJ2-5

CDR3aa: AWTLGLAGGADTQY
v_gene: TRBV30
abundance: .
j_gene: TRBJ2-3

CDR3aa: ASSHNNVAGGGETQY
v_gene: TRBV4-1
abundance: .
j_gene: TRBJ2-5

CDR3aa: ASGSTGGTDTQY
v_gene: TRBV5-1
abundance: .
j_gene: TRBJ2-3

CDR3aa: ASSIILGHPPQPQH
v_gene: TRBV19
abundance: .
j_gene: TRBJ1-5

CDR3aa: SVEGQTQAF
v_gene: TRBV29-1
abundance: .
j_gene: TRBJ1-1

CDR3aa: ACSRGTDQPQH
v_gene: TRBV30
abundance: few
j_gene: TRBJ1-5

CDR3aa: ASSQVRAGLAKNIQY
v_gene: TRBV4-1
abundance: .
j_gene: TRBJ2-4

CDR3aa: ASSLEGTRWETQY
v_gene: TRBV7-9
abundance: few
j_gene: TRBJ2-5

CDR3aa: SASGRSNTEAF
v_gene: TRBV29-1
abundance: few
j_gene: TRBJ1-1

CDR3aa: ASSLGVSQETQY
v_gene: TRBV7-2
abundance: few
j_gene: TRBJ2-5

CDR3aa: ASSSRDRIQETQY
v_gene: TRBV18
abundance: few
j_gene: TRBJ2-5

CDR3aa: ASRAPPGLSSYEQY
v_gene: TRBV2
abundance: few
j_gene: TRBJ2-7

CDR3aa: AWSTGAQNTGNTIY
v_gene: TRBV30
abundance: few
j_gene: TRBJ1-3

CDR3aa: SVVLGGRLEY
v_gene: TRBV29-1
abundance: .
j_gene: TRBJ2-7

CDR3aa: ASSAGQSYSYEQY
v_gene: TRBV9
abundance: few
j_gene: TRBJ2-7

CDR3aa: ASSQSRGEQY
v_gene: TRBV14
abundance: .
j_gene: TRBJ2-7

CDR3aa: ASSGQADNQPQH
v_gene: TRBV6-1
abundance: .
j_gene: TRBJ1-5

CDR3aa: SVGTSGPFSYNEQF
v_gene: TRBV29-1
abundance: .
j_gene: TRBJ2-1

CDR3aa: ASSLFPYGSGSSYNEQF
v_gene: TRBV4-2
abundance: .
j_gene: TRBJ2-1

CDR3aa: AWSFPGQWNTGELF
v_gene: TRBV30
abundance: .
j_gene: TRBJ2-2

CDR3aa: ASSVVSGSYNEQF
v_gene: TRBV9
abundance: few
j_gene: TRBJ2-1

CDR3aa: ASSVGQGRTGELF
v_gene: TRBV9
abundance: .
j_gene: TRBJ2-2

CDR3aa: AWGRLAGGQTQY
v_gene: TRBV30
abundance: .
j_gene: TRBJ2-5

CDR3aa: ASSMTVSYGYT
v_gene: TRBV2
abundance: .
j_gene: TRBJ1-2

CDR3aa: ASSFGTSSEQF
v_gene: TRBV13
abundance: .
j_gene: TRBJ2-1

CDR3aa: SVVVQGALTEAF
v_gene: TRBV29-1
abundance: few
j_gene: TRBJ1-1

CDR3aa: ASSGQTLNEQF
v_gene: TRBV5-1
abundance: .
j_gene: TRBJ2-1

CDR3aa: SVESSEYGYT
v_gene: TRBV29-1
abundance: few
j_gene: TRBJ1-2

CDR3aa: ASSYDPRGYPDTQY
v_gene: TRBV6-5
abundance: .
j_gene: TRBJ2-3

CDR3aa: ASIEGARDEQF
v_gene: TRBV5-1
abundance: .
j_gene: TRBJ2-1

CDR3aa: SARTSGTDTQY
v_gene: TRBV29-1
abundance: .
j_gene: TRBJ2-3

CDR3aa: ASSSNDRPLGYT
v_gene: TRBV5-1
abundance: .
j_gene: TRBJ1-2

CDR3aa: ASSLAQNTEAF
v_gene: TRBV7-9
abundance: .
j_gene: TRBJ1-1

CDR3aa: ASSARTGLNQPQH
v_gene: TRBV19
abundance: few
j_gene: TRBJ1-5

CDR3aa: AWSVGVNEKLF
v_gene: TRBV30
abundance: few
j_gene: TRBJ1-4

CDR3aa: ASTNRANEQF
v_gene: TRBV11-3
abundance: .
j_gene: TRBJ2-1

CDR3aa: ASSLVTKRGTEAF
v_gene: TRBV11-2
abundance: .
j_gene: TRBJ1-1

CDR3aa: ASSFPGHLQETQY
v_gene: TRBV6-5
abundance: few
j_gene: TRBJ2-5

CDR3aa: AWSAKREGLDEQF
v_gene: TRBV30
abundance: few
j_gene: TRBJ2-1

CDR3aa: ASSRRDSFIMGDTQY
v_gene: TRBV7-2
abundance: few
j_gene: TRBJ2-3

CDR3aa: ASSPHMEGANTEAF
v_gene: TRBV18
abundance: once
j_gene: TRBJ1-1

CDR3aa: ASRDRGDEKLF
v_gene: TRBV19
abundance: few
j_gene: TRBJ1-4